The T cell receptor beta chain under discussion was sequenced for a study of T cells in Graves' hyperthyroidism and ophthalmopathy. RNA transcripts served as the template for amplifying TCR beta CDR3 regions. The HTBI primer set was used in a first-round RT-PCR of the TCR CDR3. In TCRdb, the multiplex PCR reads were re-called with MiXCR into one record per CDR3 protein. Among 300,000 to 450,000 distinct CDR3 sequences listed, roughly 15% were seen once. Ophthalmopathy patients showed a Clinical Activity Score of at least 3, NOSPECS grade of at least 4 and duration under 3 months. CDR3 size: 14 residues. Deletions cut 2 bases from V and 7 bases from J, with 17 bases between. Germline loops: CDR1 GTSNPN, CDR2 SVGIG (reference sequence). This clonotype has a count of ten or more. What it recognizes is unknown. Notes on the study in general: Appearing also in blood were most of the thyroid clonotypes expanded above 0.001.

This clonotype was obtained from a woman in her thirties with Graves' ophthalmopathy. V is TRBV30 and J is TRBJ1-1; D not resolved. The sequenced sample was blood. CDR3 DNA: TGTGCCTGGAGTCCCCTTTTGGGTTTTGGTGAAGCTTTCTTT. Its protein is CAWSPLLGFGEAFF.